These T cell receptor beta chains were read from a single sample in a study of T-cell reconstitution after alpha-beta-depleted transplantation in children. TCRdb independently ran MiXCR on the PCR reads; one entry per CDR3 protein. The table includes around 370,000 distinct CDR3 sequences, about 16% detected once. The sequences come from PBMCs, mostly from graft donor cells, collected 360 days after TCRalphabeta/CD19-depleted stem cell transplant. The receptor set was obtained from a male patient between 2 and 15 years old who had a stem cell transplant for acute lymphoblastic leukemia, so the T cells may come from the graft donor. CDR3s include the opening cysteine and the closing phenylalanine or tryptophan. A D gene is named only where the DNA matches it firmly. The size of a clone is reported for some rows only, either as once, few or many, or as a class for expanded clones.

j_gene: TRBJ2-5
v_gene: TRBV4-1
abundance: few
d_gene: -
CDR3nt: TGCGCCAGCAGCCAAGTGGGGGCTGAGACCCAGTACTTC
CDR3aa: CASSQVGAETQYF

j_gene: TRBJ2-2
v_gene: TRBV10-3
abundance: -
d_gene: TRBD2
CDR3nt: TGTGCCATCAGTGAGTCGAGGGAGGCGGGAGGGCGAGAAGGCACCGGGGAGCTGTTTTTT
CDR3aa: CAISESREAGGREGTGELFF

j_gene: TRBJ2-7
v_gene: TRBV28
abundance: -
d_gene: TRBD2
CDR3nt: TGTGCCAGCAGTTTAACGTATGGCGGGAGGGCCTACGAGCAGTACTTC
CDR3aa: CASSLTYGGRAYEQYF

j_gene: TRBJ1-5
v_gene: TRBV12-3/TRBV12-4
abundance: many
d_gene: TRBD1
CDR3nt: TGTGCCAGCAGCCCGGGGACAGGGGGCAATCAGCCCCAGCATTTT
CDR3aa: CASSPGTGGNQPQHF

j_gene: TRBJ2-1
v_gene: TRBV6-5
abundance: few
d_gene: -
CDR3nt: TGTGCCAGCAGTTTAGGGCAGGTGCCCTACAATGAGCAGTTCTTC
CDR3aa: CASSLGQVPYNEQFF

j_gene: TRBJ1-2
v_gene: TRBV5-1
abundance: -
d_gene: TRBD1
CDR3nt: TGCGCCAGCAGCTCTAGGGTCGTCGAACAGGGGAACTATGGCTACACCTTC
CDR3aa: CASSSRVVEQGNYGYTF

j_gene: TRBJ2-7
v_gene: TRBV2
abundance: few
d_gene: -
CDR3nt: TGTGCCAGCAGTCGACAGGTAGTGACCTACGAGCAGTACTTC
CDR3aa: CASSRQVVTYEQYF

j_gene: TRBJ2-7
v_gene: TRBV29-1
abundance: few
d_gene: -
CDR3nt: TGCAGCGCTGGGCCCTCCTCCTACGAGCAGTACTTC
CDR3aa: CSAGPSSYEQYF

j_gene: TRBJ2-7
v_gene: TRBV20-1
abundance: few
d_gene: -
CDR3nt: TGCAGTGCTAGAGCCCAGCTGGCGGGGGAGCAGTACTTC
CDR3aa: CSARAQLAGEQYF

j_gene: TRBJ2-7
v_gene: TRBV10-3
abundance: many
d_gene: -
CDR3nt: TGTGCCATCAGTGGGGCGTCCTACGAGCAGTACTTC
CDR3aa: CAISGASYEQYF

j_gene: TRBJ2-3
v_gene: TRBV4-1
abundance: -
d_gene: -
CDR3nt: TGCGCCAGCAGCCAATTGGGGGTTAGCACAGATACGCAGTATTTT
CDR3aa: CASSQLGVSTDTQYF

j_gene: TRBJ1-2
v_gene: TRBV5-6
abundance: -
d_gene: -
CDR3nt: TGTGCCAGCAGCTTGAATCTCTTCCTGCGCAGTGGCTACACCTTC
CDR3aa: CASSLNLFLRSGYTF

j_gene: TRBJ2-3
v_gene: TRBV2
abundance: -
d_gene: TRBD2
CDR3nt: TGTGCGCTAGCGGAAGTGAGCACAGATACGCAGTATTTT
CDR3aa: CALAEVSTDTQYF

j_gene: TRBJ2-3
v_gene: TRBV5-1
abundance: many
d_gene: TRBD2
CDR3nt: TGCGCCAGCAGCTTCACCACGACTAGCGGGAGTCGCACAGATACGCAGTATTTT
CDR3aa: CASSFTTTSGSRTDTQYF

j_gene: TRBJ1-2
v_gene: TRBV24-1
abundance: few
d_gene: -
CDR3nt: TGTGCCACCAGTGATTTGAATCGGACAGTCCCTAACTATGGCTACACCTTC
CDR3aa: CATSDLNRTVPNYGYTF

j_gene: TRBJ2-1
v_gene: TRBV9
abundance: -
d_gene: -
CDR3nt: TGTGCCAGCAGCGTTCTCGCGGACAGTCGAAATGAGCAGTTCTTC
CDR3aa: CASSVLADSRNEQFF

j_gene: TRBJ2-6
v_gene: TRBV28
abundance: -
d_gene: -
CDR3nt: TGTGCCAGCAGTTTGCACCCTCTGGGGGCCAACGTCCTGACTTTC
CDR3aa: CASSLHPLGANVLTF

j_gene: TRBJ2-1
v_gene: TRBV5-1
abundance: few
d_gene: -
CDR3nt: TGCGCCAGCAGCCCCAGTGGGTTACAGGTTACCCGACACAGTGAGCAGTTCTTC
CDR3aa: CASSPSGLQVTRHSEQFF

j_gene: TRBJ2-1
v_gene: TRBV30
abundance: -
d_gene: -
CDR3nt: TGTGCCTGGAGTTGGGGGAAGTACAATGAGCAGTTCTTC
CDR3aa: CAWSWGKYNEQFF

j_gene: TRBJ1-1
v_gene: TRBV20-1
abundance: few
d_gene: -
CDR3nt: TGCAGTGCTTCTCGGGACCCCGAAGCTTTCTTT
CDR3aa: CSASRDPEAFF

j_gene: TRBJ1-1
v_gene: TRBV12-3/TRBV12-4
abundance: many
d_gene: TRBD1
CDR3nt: TGTGCCAGCAGTTTTCAGGGGGACACTGAAGCTTTCTTT
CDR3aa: CASSFQGDTEAFF

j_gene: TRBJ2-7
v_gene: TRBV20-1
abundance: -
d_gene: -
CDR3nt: TGCAGTGCTAGTTGGCGAGCCAGCTACGAGCAGTACTTC
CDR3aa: CSASWRASYEQYF

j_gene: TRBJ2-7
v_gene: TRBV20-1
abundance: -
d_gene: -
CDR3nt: TGCAGTGCCGCCGACTATAGTGACGAGCAGTACTTC
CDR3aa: CSAADYSDEQYF

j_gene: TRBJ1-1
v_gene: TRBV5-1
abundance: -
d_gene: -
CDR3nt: TGCGCCAGCAGCTTGGTCGACAGTGAAGCTTTCTTT
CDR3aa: CASSLVDSEAFF

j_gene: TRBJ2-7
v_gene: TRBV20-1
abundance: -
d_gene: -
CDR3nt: TGCAGTGCGGCGGGGACCTCCCCCGAGCAGTACTTC
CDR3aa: CSAAGTSPEQYF

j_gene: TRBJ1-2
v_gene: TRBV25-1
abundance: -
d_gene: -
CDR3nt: TGTGCCAGCAGTGAATGGGGGGGCAGCTCCCTCGGAGGCTACACCTTC
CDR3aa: CASSEWGGSSLGGYTF

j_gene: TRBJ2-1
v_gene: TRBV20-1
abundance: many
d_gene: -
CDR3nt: TGCAGTGCCCGCCTTCGGGAGCTCTTTTACAATGAGCAGTTCTTC
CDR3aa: CSARLRELFYNEQFF

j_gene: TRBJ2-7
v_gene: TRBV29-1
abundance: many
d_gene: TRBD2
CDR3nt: TGCAGCGGCGGGAGCTCTCACTACGAGCAGTACTTC
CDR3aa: CSGGSSHYEQYF

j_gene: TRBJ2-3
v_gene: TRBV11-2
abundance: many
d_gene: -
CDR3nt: TGCGCCAGCAGCTTGGTGAGCACAGATACGCAGTATTTT
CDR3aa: CASSLVSTDTQYF

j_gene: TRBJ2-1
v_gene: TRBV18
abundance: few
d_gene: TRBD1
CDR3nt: TGTGCCAGCTCACCCGCACAGGGGGCCTACAATGAGCAGTTCTTC
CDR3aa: CASSPAQGAYNEQFF

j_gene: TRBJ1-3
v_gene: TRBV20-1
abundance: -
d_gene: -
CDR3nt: TGCAGTGCCCCCAAGGACGGATCTGGAAACACCATATATTTT
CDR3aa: CSAPKDGSGNTIYF

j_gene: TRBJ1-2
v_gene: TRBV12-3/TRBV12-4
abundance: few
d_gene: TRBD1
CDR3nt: TGTGCCAGCAGTTTGGGACAGGGCCGAAACTATGGCTACACCTTC
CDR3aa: CASSLGQGRNYGYTF

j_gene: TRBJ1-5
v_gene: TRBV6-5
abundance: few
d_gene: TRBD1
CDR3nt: TGTGCCAGCAGTCCCTCCTTCAGGGGGCTAAGCAATCAGCCCCAGCATTTT
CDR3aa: CASSPSFRGLSNQPQHF

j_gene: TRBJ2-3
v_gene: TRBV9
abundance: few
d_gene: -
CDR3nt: TGTGCCAGCAGCGTAGACCCTTTGGATACGCAGTATTTT
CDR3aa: CASSVDPLDTQYF

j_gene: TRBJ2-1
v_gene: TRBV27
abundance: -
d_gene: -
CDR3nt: TGTGCCAGCAGTTTACGGGTACAGACAGGTTACAATGAGCAGTTCTTC
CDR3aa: CASSLRVQTGYNEQFF

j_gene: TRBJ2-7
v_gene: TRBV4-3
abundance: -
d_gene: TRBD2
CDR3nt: TGCGCCAGCAGCCGGAGACTAGCGGGAGAGCGGGTCTACGAGCAGTACTTC
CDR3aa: CASSRRLAGERVYEQYF

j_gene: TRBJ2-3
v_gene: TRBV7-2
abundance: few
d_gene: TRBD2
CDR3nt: TGTGCCAGCAGCTTCTCAGCGGGAGGTAGCACAGATACGCAGTATTTT
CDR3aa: CASSFSAGGSTDTQYF

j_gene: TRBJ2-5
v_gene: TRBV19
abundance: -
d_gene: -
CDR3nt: TGTGCCAGTAGTCCCAGCTATCGAGGATGGGGGCCCCAAGAGACCCAGTACTTC
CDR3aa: CASSPSYRGWGPQETQYF

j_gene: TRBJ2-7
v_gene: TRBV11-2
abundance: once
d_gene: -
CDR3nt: TGTGCCAGCAGCTTAGTGGGGGACGGGGCCTACGAGCAGTACTTC
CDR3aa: CASSLVGDGAYEQYF

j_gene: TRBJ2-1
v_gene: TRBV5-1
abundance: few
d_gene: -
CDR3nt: TGCGCCAGCAGCTTACCGGGGACCCCGGCGTTCTTC
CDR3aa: CASSLPGTPAFF

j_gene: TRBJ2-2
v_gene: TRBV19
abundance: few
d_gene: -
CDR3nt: TGTGCCAGTAGTATCACCTCCCTGAGGGAGCTGTTTTTT
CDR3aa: CASSITSLRELFF

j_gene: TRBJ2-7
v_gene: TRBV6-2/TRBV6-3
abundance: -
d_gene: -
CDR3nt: TGTGCCAGCAGTTCTCCCCCGGATTACTCCTACGAGCAGTACTTC
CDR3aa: CASSSPPDYSYEQYF

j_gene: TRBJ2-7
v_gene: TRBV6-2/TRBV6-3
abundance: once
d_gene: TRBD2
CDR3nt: TGTGCCAGCAGTCCCGGGACTATTAACTCCTACGAGCAGTACTTC
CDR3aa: CASSPGTINSYEQYF

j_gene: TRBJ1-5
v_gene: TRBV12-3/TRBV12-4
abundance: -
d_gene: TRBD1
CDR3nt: TGTGCCAGCAGTAACGACAGGGGCAATCAGCCCCAGCATTTT
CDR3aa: CASSNDRGNQPQHF

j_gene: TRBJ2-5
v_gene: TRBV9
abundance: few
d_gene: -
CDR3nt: TGTGCCAGCAGCGCGAGCCTAGATGGGGGCCAAGAGACCCAGTACTTC
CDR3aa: CASSASLDGGQETQYF

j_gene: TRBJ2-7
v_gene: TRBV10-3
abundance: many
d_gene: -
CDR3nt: TGTGCCATCAGTGATTGGCACGAGCAGTACTTC
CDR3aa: CAISDWHEQYF

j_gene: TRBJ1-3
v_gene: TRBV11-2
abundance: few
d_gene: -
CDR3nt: TGTGCCAGCGGCCAGCGCAGCTCTGGAAACACCATATATTTT
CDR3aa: CASGQRSSGNTIYF

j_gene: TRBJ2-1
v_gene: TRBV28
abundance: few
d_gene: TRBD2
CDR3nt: TGTGCCAGCAGTTTATTTCGGGAGGCCCCCTACAATGAGCAGTTCTTC
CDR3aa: CASSLFREAPYNEQFF

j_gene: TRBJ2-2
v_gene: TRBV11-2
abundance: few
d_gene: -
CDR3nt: TGTGCCAGCACCCCCCTTTACGCGACCGGGGAGCTGTTTTTT
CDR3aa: CASTPLYATGELFF

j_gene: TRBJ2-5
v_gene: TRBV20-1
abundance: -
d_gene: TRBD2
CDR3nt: TGCAGTGCTAGCGGGAGGTCCTCCCAAGAGACCCAGTACTTC
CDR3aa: CSASGRSSQETQYF